The present T cell receptor (beta chain) was sequenced within a study of graft-versus-host responses after intestinal transplantation. Trimming removed 4 bases from V and 3 bases from J, with 10 bases in between. The germline V gene encodes CDR1 SGHVS and CDR2 FQNEAQ. The CDR3 is made up of 13 amino acids. Graft-derived tissue was subjected to processing to liberate intraepithelial and lamina propria lymphocytes. Sequencing used immunoSEQ multiplex PCR; TCRdb keeps in-frame clones, though not all of them. The sample comprises more than 1,500 clones, about 85% of which are singletons, and 18% rests with the top ten.

J is TRBJ2-7 and V is TRBV7-8, with D possibly called TRBD1 or TRBD2 (5 bases each). This specimen was ileum tissue, taken 12 days after intestinal transplant. The TCR sequence derives from a human patient who received an intestinal transplant, so some T cells may come from the graft donor. CDR3 sequence: CASSSGRYYEQYF. CDR3 nucleotide sequence: TGTGCCAGCAGCTCGGGACGGTACTACGAGCAGTACTTC.